This entry lists 29 T cell receptor beta chains sequenced from one sample in a study of tumor-infiltrating lymphocytes in localized non-small cell lung cancer (dated by TCRdb to about 2021). Library method: the immunoSEQ multiplex PCR assay. TCRdb re-hosts the immuneACCESS table, in-frame sequences only. Its copies lack some clones; in the studies checked, an unresolved V gene accounts for under half of them, and the cause for the rest is not known. This sample lists roughly 15,000 clones; around 70% were detected once. The ten biggest clones cover approximately 20% of the sample. The sequenced sample consisted of uninvolved lung tissue not adjacent to the tumor. These receptors came from a human donor with non-small cell lung cancer.

V gene TRBV5-6 combines with J gene TRBJ2-5; the match to TRBD1 covers 7 bases. Germline V gives CDR1 SGHDT, CDR2 YYEEEE. This CDR3 comprises 16 residues. The V and J ends lost 4 bases and 3 bases, in that order; junction bases with no gene match: 12. In nucleotides, the CDR3 is TGTGCCAGCAGCACTCGGACAGGCGGATTTGAAGAGACCCAGTACTTC. Translated: CASSTRTGGFEETQYF.

This clone was counted only a few times. Other DNA sequences of this sample code for an identical CDR3. Here the CDR3 reads CASSLRGQNTEAFF. Written as DNA, the CDR3 is TGTGCCAGCAGTTTGAGGGGGCAAAACACTGAAGCTTTCTTT. The chain joins TRBV27 to TRBJ1-1; TRBD1 matches at 7 bases. The germline gives CDR1 MNHEY, CDR2 SMNVEV (reference sequence). V was clipped by 3 bases and J by 2 bases; unmatched bases: 3. The CDR3 spans 14 residues.

The V call is TRBV5-1, the J call TRBJ2-7; TRBD1 matches 8 bases. The CDR3 spans 14 residues. CDR1 is SGHRS and CDR2 is YFSETQ in the germline V gene. V shed 1 base, J shed 8 bases, and the junction held 8 bases outside the gene matches. The CDR3 DNA is TGCGCCAGCAGCTTGAGAGACAGGGGACAAAAGCAGTACTTC. Protein sequence: CASSLRDRGQKQYF. The full variable domain, with the rest looked up from reference TRBV5-1 and TRBJ2-7, is KAGVTQTPRYLIKTRGQQVTLSCSPISGHRSVSWYQQTPGQGLQFLFEYFSETQRNKGNFPGRFSGRQFSNSRSEMNVSTLELGDSALYLCASSLRDRGQKQYFGPGTRLTVT.

V and J are TRBV30 and TRBJ1-2; 7 nucleotides align to TRBD1. The length of the CDR3 is 14 residues. V shed 6 bases and J 10 bases; nucleotides not matched to a gene: 17. Looked up from germline, CDR1 is GTSNPN and CDR2 is SVGIG (reference sequence). This chain's CDR3 is CACLDRAPTWVYTF. CDR3 in DNA: TGTGCCTGCCTAGACAGGGCACCTACTTGGGTCTACACCTTC.

The chain recombines TRBV14 with TRBJ1-4; D unresolved. From germline, CDR1 is SGHDN and CDR2 FVKESK. The CDR3 is 15 residues long. The V and J ends lost 1 base and 0 bases respectively, with 6 bases between them. DNA for the CDR3: TGTGCCAGCAGCCAAGTCCGTGCAACTAATGAAAAACTGTTTTTT. Its translation: CASSQVRATNEKLFF.

In its sample, this clone was seen once. The chain combines TRBV10-3 with TRBJ2-7; the D gene is possibly TRBD1 (7 bases). This CDR3 is 17 amino acids long. Germline values: CDR1 ENHRY, CDR2 SYGVKD. The V end was cut by 3 bases, the J end by 0 bases, with 18 bases between. Here the CDR3 DNA reads TGTGCCATCAGTGACCTAAAGGGGGCGGGAACCTCCTACGAGCAGTACTTC. Its translation is CAISDLKGAGTSYEQYF.

The count of this clone is one. DNA for the CDR3: TGTGCCAGCAGCCCGCGGGGGCCCAGAAAGATCAATGAGCAGTTCTTC. Translation gives CASSPRGPRKINEQFF. V and J are TRBV14 and TRBJ2-1; D perhaps matches TRBD2 (7 bases). The V gene lost 4 bases and the J gene lost 6 bases, with 19 bases spanning the gap. The CDR3 covers 16 residues. Germline V CDR1 and CDR2: SGHDN, FVKESK. Complete variable domain (other parts from reference TRBV14 and TRBJ2-1): EAGVTQFPSHSVIEKGQTVTLRCDPISGHDNLYWYRRVMGKEIKFLLHFVKESKQDESGMPNNRFLAERTGGTYSTLKVQPAELEDSGVYFCASSPRGPRKINEQFFGPGTRLTVL.

The chain joins TRBV19 to TRBJ2-7, with 7 bases that match TRBD1. Germline assignment: CDR1 LNHDA and CDR2 SQIVND (reference sequence). V gave up 4 bases and J gave up 3 bases; unmatched junction bases: 3. The CDR3 sequence is 13 residues long. The chain's CDR3 is CASSKGADYEQYF. The CDR3 region has the DNA TGTGCCAGTAGTAAGGGGGCTGACTACGAGCAGTACTTC.

This clone was seen more than once but under ten times. This chain connects TRBV29-1 to TRBJ2-4, with D perhaps assigned TRBD1 or TRBD2 (5 bases each). V was clipped by 7 bases and J by 8 bases, with 9 bases between them. CDR3 length: 10 amino acids. Per the germline V gene, CDR1 is SQVTM and CDR2 is ANQGSEA. In DNA, the CDR3 is TGCAGCGGGAGAGGGGACATTCAGTACTTC. Amino acid sequence: CSGRGDIQYF.

About this clone itself: One end of the junction fails to match germline, which may point to a read error. The chain carries TRBV6-4 and TRBJ2-3; 7 bases are shared with TRBD1. Looked up from germline, CDR1 is MRHNA and CDR2 is SNTAGT. The CDR3 sequence is 15 residues long. The CDR3 nucleotides are TGTGCCAGCAGTTACTCCGGACAGGTCACAGATACGCAGTATTTT. Protein sequence: CASSYSGQVTDTQYF.

This rearrangement joins TRBV6-4 to TRBJ1-5; a possible D gene is TRBD1 (6 bases). CDR3 size: 17 residues. Germline CDR1 is MRHNA and CDR2 is SNTAGT. V lost 1 base, J lost 3 bases, and 16 bases lay in between. Here the CDR3 DNA reads TGTGCCAGCAGTGACTGGGTGGGGGCAGGACCCAATCAGCCCCAGCATTTT. The encoded protein is CASSDWVGAGPNQPQHF.

The gene calls are TRBV9 and TRBJ2-1; D tentatively reads TRBD1 or TRBD2 (5 bases each). The CDR3 runs 16 residues. With 1 base removed from V and 4 bases from J, the gap between germline ends came to 15 bases. CDR1 is SGDLS, CDR2 YYNGEE, per germline. CDR3 DNA: TGTGCCAGCAGCGTAATAACCGGGGCGGCTTACAATGAGCAGTTCTTC. It encodes CASSVITGAAYNEQFF. Full variable domain (outside the CDR3, taken from reference TRBV9 and TRBJ2-1): DSGVTQTPKHLITATGQRVTLRCSPRSGDLSVYWYQQSLDQGLQFLIQYYNGEERAKGNILERFSAQQFPDLHSELNLSSLELGDSALYFCASSVITGAAYNEQFFGPGTRLTVL.

This chain connects TRBV2 to TRBJ1-5, with TRBD1 as a possible D gene (6 bases). Germline CDR1 SNHLY, CDR2 FYNNEI. The V end was cut by 11 bases, the J end by 0 bases, with 20 bases between. CDR3 length equals 16 residues. CDR3 sequence (DNA): TGTGCCTCCGAGAAAGGGACAAGCTATAGCAATCAGCCCCAGCATTTT. It is translated as CASEKGTSYSNQPQHF. The full variable domain, its missing parts supplied by reference TRBV2 and TRBJ1-5, is EPEVTQTPSHQVTQMGQEVILRCVPISNHLYFYWYRQILGQKVEFLVSFYNNEISEKSEIFDDQFSVERPDGSNFTLKIRSTKLEDSAMYFCASEKGTSYSNQPQHFGDGTRLSIL.

The genes are TRBV12-5 and TRBJ2-2, with a possible D match to TRBD2 (6 bases). Germline lookup yields CDR1 LGHNT and CDR2 FRNRAP. CDR3 length: 15 amino acids. Trimming cost V 10 bases and J 5 bases, with 20 bases left between them. The CDR3 is CATSGASDTTGELFF. The CDR3 DNA sequence: TGTGCTACCTCTGGGGCTAGCGACACAACCGGGGAGCTGTTTTTT.

The chain has TRBV30 and TRBJ1-5; 9 bases fit TRBD1. This CDR3 comprises 19 residues. The germline V gene encodes CDR1 GTSNPN and CDR2 SVGIG (reference sequence). Trimming cost V 0 bases and J 3 bases; bases outside gene matches: 15. CDR3 sequence reads: CAWSVRWSPGTGINQPQHF. The CDR3, as DNA: TGTGCCTGGAGTGTAAGGTGGAGTCCCGGGACAGGGATCAATCAGCCCCAGCATTTT.

This chain links TRBV29-1 with TRBJ1-2; TRBD1 matches 11 bases. The CDR3 loop spans 15 amino acids. Trimming removed 6 bases from V and 2 bases from J; junction bases left unmatched: 8. In germline, CDR1 is SQVTM, CDR2 ANQGSEA. The CDR3 nucleotides read TGCAGCGTCCGGACAGGGGGCGCCCTAAACTATGGCTACACCTTC. The encoded protein is CSVRTGGALNYGYTF.

The chain couples TRBV2 to TRBJ2-5; D call uncertain. V lost 1 base and J lost 1, with 7 bases in between. This CDR3 comprises 14 residues. Germline lookup yields CDR1 SNHLY and CDR2 FYNNEI. CDR3 bases: TGTGCCAGCAGTGAAGTGAGACGCCAAGAGACCCAGTACTTC. This codes for CASSEVRRQETQYF.

The V call is TRBV28, the J call TRBJ1-1, with TRBD1 as a possible D gene (6 bases). This CDR3 spans 14 amino acids. Germline CDR1 and CDR2: MDHEN and SYDVKM. The ends were cut back, 7 bases at V and 2 bases at J, with 14 bases in the middle. In nucleotides, the CDR3 is TGTGCCAGCACCCCAGGGACATTCAACACTGAAGCTTTCTTT. This sequence encodes CASTPGTFNTEAFF.

The V and J genes are TRBV29-1 and TRBJ1-5; the D is unclear. Trimming took 5 bases from V and 3 from J, leaving 8 bases between them. The CDR3 has 12 amino acids. Germline CDR1 and CDR2: SQVTM and ANQGSEA. CDR3 sequence (DNA): TGCAGCGTTACGACCCCCAATCAGCCCCAGCATTTT. Residues: CSVTTPNQPQHF.

This clone was detected a few times. This chain uses TRBV2 with TRBJ1-1; maybe TRBD1 (6 bases). Deletions cut 7 bases from V and 0 bases from J, with 12 bases between. The germline V gene has CDR1 SNHLY and CDR2 FYNNEI. CDR3 length: 14 amino acids. This chain's CDR3 is CASTVQGMNTEAFF. The CDR3 region has the DNA TGTGCCAGCACCGTACAGGGCATGAACACTGAAGCTTTCTTT.

The chain combines TRBV29-1 with TRBJ2-7, with no clear D. Germline V gives CDR1 SQVTM, CDR2 ANQGSEA. The CDR3 covers 13 residues. Trimming left V 4 bases short and J 6 bases short, with 16 bases between. CDR3 sequence (DNA): TGCAGCGTTGGCCAGAAGGGATCGGGCGAGCAGTACTTC. This encodes CSVGQKGSGEQYF.

This chain links TRBV5-1 with TRBJ2-3, with D uncertain. The CDR3 runs to 15 residues. From germline, CDR1 is SGHRS and CDR2 YFSETQ. The V and J ends lost 2 bases and 2 bases respectively, with 12 bases between them. The CDR3 reads CASSLTVLLTDTQYF. DNA for the CDR3: TGCGCCAGCAGCTTAACAGTTTTGCTCACAGATACGCAGTATTTT.

This clone is medium-sized by share. CDR3 protein: CASSDKQGFSIVEQYF. DNA for the CDR3: TGTGCCAGTAGCGACAAACAGGGTTTCTCGATCGTCGAGCAGTACTTC. The V and J genes are TRBV19 and TRBJ2-7; a weak D match, TRBD1 (6 bases). Germline V gene data show CDR1 as LNHDA and CDR2 as SQIVND (reference sequence). Trimming left V 6 bases short and J 6 bases short, with 24 bases between. The CDR3 consists of 16 residues.

The rearrangement uses TRBV7-2 and TRBJ2-2; a possible D gene is TRBD2 (6 bases). The ends were cut back, 3 bases at V and 2 bases at J, with 7 bases in the middle. CDR1 is SGHTA and CDR2 is FQGNSA in the germline V gene. The length of the CDR3 is 14 residues. CDR3 sequence: CASSFGTNTGELFF. As DNA, the CDR3 is TGTGCCAGCAGCTTCGGGACTAACACCGGGGAGCTGTTTTTT.

This clone appeared a few times. The CDR3 reads CASSSGVNQPQHF. DNA for the CDR3: TGTGCCAGCAGTTCAGGGGTTAATCAGCCCCAGCATTTT. The chain carries TRBV7-6 and TRBJ1-5; TRBD1 is a possible D gene (6 bases). Trimming stripped 6 bases from V and 4 bases from J, with 10 bases between. The CDR3 covers 13 residues. CDR1 is SGHVS, CDR2 FNYEAQ, per germline. The full variable domain, in which reference TRBV7-6 and TRBJ1-5 provide the parts outside the CDR3, is GAGVSQSPRYKVTKRGQDVALRCDPISGHVSLYWYRQALGQGPEFLTYFNYEAQQDKSGLPNDRFSAERPEGSISTLTIQRTEQRDSAMYRCASSSGVNQPQHFGDGTRLSIL.

The genes are TRBV19 and TRBJ2-2; possibly TRBD2 for D (6 bases). V lost 3 bases to trimming and J lost 5 bases, with 13 bases between them. Germline CDR1 LNHDA, CDR2 SQIVND (reference sequence). CDR3 size: 15 residues. This CDR3 is CASSIQLAWTGELFF. The CDR3 DNA is TGTGCCAGTAGTATCCAACTAGCTTGGACCGGGGAGCTGTTTTTT.

The rearrangement links TRBV19 to TRBJ1-4, with 10 positions matching TRBD1. CDR3 length: 16 amino acids. Germline trimming cut 6 bases from V and 2 bases from J; bases unmatched to any gene: 6. The germline V gene has CDR1 LNHDA and CDR2 SQIVND (reference sequence). CDR3 DNA sequence: TGTGCCAGTAGCGACAGGGGGCGAGCGACTAATGAAAAACTGTTTTTT. This sequence encodes CASSDRGRATNEKLFF. The whole variable domain, remainder taken from reference TRBV19 and TRBJ1-4, is DGGITQSPKYLFRKEGQNVTLSCEQNLNHDAMYWYRQDPGQGLRLIYYSQIVNDFQKGDIAEGYSVSREKKESFPLTVTSAQKNPTAFYLCASSDRGRATNEKLFFGSGTQLSVL.

V is TRBV30 and J is TRBJ2-6, with TRBD1 matching 10 bases. CDR1 is GTSNPN, CDR2 SVGIG, per germline (reference sequence). The CDR3 loop spans 17 amino acids. Trimming at V came to 2 bases and at J to 0 bases, leaving 4 bases not matched to a gene. CDR3 amino acids: CAWSKGTGVSGANVLTF. The CDR3, as DNA: TGTGCCTGGAGTAAGGGGACAGGGGTCTCTGGGGCCAACGTCCTGACTTTC.

The rearrangement links TRBV23-1 to TRBJ1-4; D uncertain. TRBV23-1 belongs to the ORF category, with a function that is uncertain. The V end lost 9 bases, the J end lost 6 bases, and 17 bases lay between the germline ends. The CDR3 contains 14 residues. The CDR3 DNA reads TGCGCCAGGACGAGAGCGGACCCGCATGAAAAACTGTTTTTT. Residues: CARTRADPHEKLFF.